The subject of this entry is one TCR beta chain. Its antigen is still unknown. This record belongs to a study of tumor-infiltrating lymphocytes in localized non-small cell lung cancer. The study, taken as a whole, reports: Available tissue quantity limited TCR sequencing to a patient subset. TCRbeta sequencing showed higher T cell infiltration in tumors than uninvolved lung.

TCRdb keeps only in-frame clones here, not all; method: immunoSEQ multiplex PCR. The sample consists of 17,000 or so clones, less than 80% of them appearing once. Germline V gene data show CDR1 as WSHSY and CDR2 as SAAADI. The CDR3 runs 15 residues. V lost 4 bases and J lost 1; bases outside the gene matches: 0. The V gene is TRBV10-2, the J gene TRBJ2-2, with TRBD2 matching 10 bases. The receptor was isolated from a human donor with non-small cell lung cancer. Sequencing used lung tumor tissue. The CDR3 loop reads CASSGTSGNTGELFF. Here the CDR3 DNA reads TGCGCCAGCAGTGGGACTAGCGGGAACACCGGGGAGCTGTTTTTT.